Described below is a single T cell receptor beta chain sequence and its context. Its antigen remains unidentified. The record originates from a study of T cells expressing NK-cell markers (dated by TCRdb to about 2020). About the study as a whole: In sorted CD3+CD56+NKG2C+, CD3+CD56+NKG2C- and CD3+CD56-NKG2C+ T-cell subsets from eight donors, TCR beta-chain repertoires were profiled. The study sequenced eight donors, all healthy volunteers chosen at random: three men and five women. Of the eight sequenced donors, seven were found to be HCMV-seropositive and one was found to be HCMV-seronegative. Illumina HiSeq 2000/2500, MiSeq or NextSeq was used to sequence libraries as 2 x 150 bp reads.

On the study overall, not on this receptor specifically: Those dominant clonotypes were again the most abundant among CD3+CD56-NKG2C+ cells in a few donors, at roughly 25-65%. It remained unclear whether the expanded NKG2C-expressing T cell clones were specific for HCMV antigens. For several donors, the dominant CD3+CD56+NKG2C+ clonotypes were among the top 10 CD8+ clonotypes and accounted for about 1.0-7.0% of CD8+ T cells.

A commercial ELISA kit detecting HCMV-specific IgG in serum was used to determine HCMV serostatus. Peripheral blood mononuclear cells were isolated from blood by Ficoll density gradient centrifugation. TCRdb lists the instrument as Illumina HiSeq 2000. The TCR beta cDNA libraries were made using 5'RACE template switching, a step that added both a universal primer site and unique molecular identifiers. cDNA synthesis was primed from the TCR beta constant segment, followed by two successive PCR amplification steps. Processing in the source paper ran as follows. MIGEC handled demultiplexing of the reads and grouping by UMI, while MiTCR was used to assemble and quantify clonotypes. To exclude erroneous sequences, any TCR cDNA sequence not supported by at least two reads was discarded. The tcR package was used for downstream repertoire analysis, with clonotypes matched between fractions based on CDR3 nucleotide sequence plus V segment. Antigen specificity was annotated against VDJdb with VDJmatch, allowing one amino acid substitution in CDR3. Through TCRdb reprocessing, the reads give one entry per CDR3 protein sequence; DNA is omitted. Clone size and V and J calls follow TCRdb, not the original study. This sample's table lists about 380,000 distinct CDR3 sequences. The ten largest account for over 4% of the sample.

The germline V gene yields SGHRS for CDR1 and YFSETQ for CDR2. The CDR3 numbers 16 residues from cysteine through phenylalanine. No DNA is recorded. The rearrangement combines TRBV5-1 with TRBJ2-5; the TRBD1 assignment by TCRdb is unverifiable without DNA. The origin of this receptor is a man aged 18-75 years in good health. The sequenced sample was blood T cells: a sorted CD56 or NKG2C T cell subset, CD4+ or CD8+ T cells, or bulk PBMC T cells (not recorded which). This receptor carries the CDR3 CASSSGPGQRQETQYF.